The next 20 T cell receptor beta chains were all read from a single sample in a study of T cell responses to AZD1222 COVID-19 vaccine. Libraries were prepared by immunoSEQ multiplex PCR; TCRdb keeps only in-frame clonotypes and omits some of them. This table has a few hundred thousand clones, 85% to 95% appearing once. The sequenced sample was peripheral blood, obtained on day 0 of AZD1222 vaccination. The receptors come from an adult in good health.

The genes are TRBV12-3 or TRBV12-4 and TRBJ1-2; D gene unclear. This CDR3 is 13 amino acids long. Trimming took off 6 bases at V and 6 bases at J, with 14 bases between the two ends. CDR3 sequence (DNA): TGTGCCAGCAGCACCCGCCCCGGGAATGGCTACACCTTC. It translates to CASSTRPGNGYTF.

The V and J genes are TRBV12-3 or TRBV12-4 and TRBJ1-2; tentatively, D is TRBD1 (6 bases). V lost 8 bases to trimming and J lost 7 bases, with 14 bases between them. The CDR3 extends over 12 amino acids. In nucleotides, the CDR3 is TGTGCCAGCTTCAACGGGGGCGGTGGCTACACCTTC. Encoded protein: CASFNGGGGYTF.

The gene calls are TRBV27 and TRBJ1-2; TRBD1 matches at 7 bases. CDR1 and CDR2 (germline): MNHEY, SMNVEV (reference sequence). Trimming at V came to 8 bases and at J to 2 bases, leaving 8 bases not matched to a gene. The CDR3 covers 14 residues. CDR3 nucleotides: TGTGCCAGCGCCAAAGGGGGCGCGAACTATGGCTACACCTTC. Translation: CASAKGGANYGYTF.

V usage is TRBV28 and J usage is TRBJ1-4; TRBD1 aligns across 7 bases. Germline CDR1 and CDR2: MDHEN and SYDVKM. After removal of 6 bases from V and 5 bases from J, the junction contained 6 bases not matched to a gene. The CDR3 has 14 residues. CDR3 nucleotide sequence: TGTGCCAGCAGCCATGGGACAGTGAATGAAAAACTGTTTTTT. Its translation is CASSHGTVNEKLFF. Full variable domain (missing parts from reference TRBV28 and TRBJ1-4): DVKVTQSSRYLVKRTGEKVFLECVQDMDHENMFWYRQDPGLGLRLIYFSYDVKMKEKGDIPEGYSVSREKKERFSLILESASTNQTSMYLCASSHGTVNEKLFFGSGTQLSVL.

V usage is TRBV4-2 and J usage is TRBJ2-7, with 9 bases fitting TRBD2. Looked up from germline, CDR1 is LGHNA and CDR2 is YNFKEQ. This CDR3 has 15 amino acids. Trimming cost V 2 bases and J 6 bases; bases outside gene matches: 8. CDR3 loop: CASSQSLSGRSEQYF. The CDR3 coding sequence is TGTGCCAGCAGCCAAAGTCTTAGCGGGAGATCCGAGCAGTACTTC.

The chain employs TRBV11-2 and TRBJ2-1; weak D call: TRBD2 (5 bases). Germline assignment: CDR1 SGHAT and CDR2 FQNNGV. Trimming stripped 3 bases from V and 5 bases from J, with 8 bases between. The CDR3 loop spans 13 amino acids. For the CDR3, the DNA is TGTGCCAGCAGCTTGGGAGATCACAATGAGCAGTTCTTC. Amino acid sequence: CASSLGDHNEQFF.

V gene TRBV15 combines with J gene TRBJ2-5; TRBD1 might be the D (6 bases). This CDR3 has 15 amino acids. Trimming pared 4 bases from V and 5 bases from J, leaving 17 bases between. CDR1 and CDR2 (germline): LNHNV, YYDKDF (reference sequence). Here the CDR3 reads CATSITPRGGETQYF. The DNA for the CDR3 is TGTGCCACCAGCATCACCCCCAGGGGTGGGGAGACCCAGTACTTC.

This chain uses TRBV9 with TRBJ2-7; D perhaps matches TRBD2 (5 bases). V dropped 0 bases and J dropped 1 base, with 11 bases sitting between them. The CDR3 contains 15 residues. Germline values: CDR1 SGDLS, CDR2 YYNGEE. The CDR3 sequence is CASSVGAGSSYEQYF. The CDR3 DNA reads TGTGCCAGCAGCGTAGGGGCGGGTTCATCCTACGAGCAGTACTTC.

The chain carries TRBV14 and TRBJ2-1, with 7 nucleotides matching TRBD2. Unmatched junction bases numbered 11, after V lost 6 bases and J lost 3 bases. There are 16 residues in the CDR3. Per the germline V gene, CDR1 is SGHDN and CDR2 is FVKESK. CDR3: CASSLIAGAVYNEQFF. The CDR3 coding sequence is TGTGCCAGCAGTCTCATCGCGGGAGCGGTCTACAATGAGCAGTTCTTC.

This rearrangement joins TRBV14 to TRBJ2-7, with 9 positions matching TRBD1. This CDR3 has 14 residues. Germline V lookup: CDR1 SGHDN, CDR2 FVKESK. Unmatched junction bases numbered 9, after V lost 6 bases and J lost 6 bases. The CDR3 DNA reads TGTGCCAGCAGTCTGGGACAGGGCTTCGCCGAGCAGTACTTC. Its protein product is CASSLGQGFAEQYF.

V is TRBV12-3 or TRBV12-4 and J is TRBJ2-1; D may match TRBD1 or TRBD2 (5 bases each). Trimming pared 8 bases from V and 10 bases from J, leaving 12 bases between. The CDR3 has 11 residues. CDR3 bases: TGTGCCAGCGAGGGGCTGGGGGAGCAGTTCTTC. This translates into CASEGLGEQFF.

The CDR3 is CATRRGLNNQPQHF. CDR3 DNA sequence: TGTGCCACCCGAAGGGGGCTGAACAATCAGCCCCAGCATTTT. The V call is TRBV15, the J call TRBJ1-5; TRBD1 matches 7 bases. The V segment lost 8 bases and the J segment 3 bases; nucleotides outside the gene matches: 7. The CDR3 consists of 14 residues. Germline CDR1 is LNHNV and CDR2 is YYDKDF (reference sequence).

The chain uses TRBV4-3 and TRBJ1-1, with 8 nucleotides matching TRBD1. CDR3 size: 15 residues. Trimming took 4 bases from V and 3 from J; bases not matched to a gene: 7. Germline loops: CDR1 LGHNA, CDR2 YSLEER. The CDR3 is CASSRPRGPYTEAFF. The CDR3 DNA is TGCGCCAGCAGCCGCCCCAGGGGGCCCTACACTGAAGCTTTCTTT.

Regarding this clone: Other DNA sequences within the sample encode an identical CDR3. V and J are TRBV27 and TRBJ2-7; D is possibly TRBD1 or TRBD2 (5 bases each). The CDR3 sequence is 14 residues long. The germline V gene encodes CDR1 MNHEY and CDR2 SMNVEV (reference sequence). Trimming removed 2 bases at V and 1 base at J, with 9 bases between. CDR3 sequence: CASSLGGPSYEQYF. The CDR3 DNA is TGTGCCAGCAGTTTAGGGGGACCGTCCTACGAGCAGTACTTC.

J is TRBJ1-2 and V is TRBV28; weak D call: TRBD1 (5 bases). CDR1 is MDHEN and CDR2 is SYDVKM in the germline V gene. Trimming cost V 7 bases and J 3 bases, with 21 bases left between them. The CDR3 is 16 amino acids. The CDR3 here is CASKGGDGRVDYGYTF. CDR3 nucleotide sequence: TGTGCCAGCAAAGGTGGGGACGGACGAGTCGACTATGGCTACACCTTC.

The chain joins TRBV7-9 to TRBJ1-1; D is perhaps TRBD1 (6 bases). Per germline, CDR1 SEHNR and CDR2 FQNEAQ (reference sequence). With 5 bases removed from V and 8 bases from J, the gap between germline ends came to 9 bases. This CDR3 spans 11 amino acids. CDR3 in DNA: TGTGCCAGCAGCCCAGGGGCCGAAGCTTTCTTT. Amino acids: CASSPGAEAFF.

The rearrangement joins TRBV4-2 to TRBJ2-4; possibly TRBD1 for D (6 bases). The V end lost 3 bases, the J end lost 0 bases, and 15 bases lay between the germline ends. This CDR3 is built from 17 residues. The germline CDR1 and CDR2 sequences are LGHNA and YNFKEQ. The CDR3 here is CASSHVLQGLAKNIQYF. In DNA, the CDR3 is TGTGCCAGCAGCCACGTACTCCAGGGGCTAGCCAAAAACATTCAGTACTTC.

The CDR3 DNA reads as TGTGCCAGCAGCTTACAACCGAGCTCCTACGAGCAGTACTTC. It encodes CASSLQPSSYEQYF. V is TRBV7-8 and J is TRBJ2-7; D is ambiguous. Deletions cut 2 bases from V and 0 bases from J, with 8 bases between. CDR3 length equals 14 residues. The germline CDR1 and CDR2 sequences are SGHVS and FQNEAQ.

The chain joins TRBV4-1 to TRBJ1-1; weak D call: TRBD1 (6 bases). There are 13 residues in the CDR3. Germline V gene sequence: CDR1 MGHRA, CDR2 YSYEKL. With 4 bases removed from V and 3 bases from J, the gap between germline ends came to 9 bases. The CDR3 DNA sequence: TGCGCCAGCAGCCCGGACAGAGACACTGAAGCTTTCTTT. As protein: CASSPDRDTEAFF.

This chain connects TRBV5-6 to TRBJ2-3; D remains unclear. V lost 2 bases and J lost 3, with 10 bases in between. The CDR3 consists of 14 residues. Germline lookup yields CDR1 SGHDT and CDR2 YYEEEE. The CDR3 DNA follows: TGTGCCAGCAGCTTAAGTTCTTCGACAGATACGCAGTATTTT. Translated: CASSLSSSTDTQYF.